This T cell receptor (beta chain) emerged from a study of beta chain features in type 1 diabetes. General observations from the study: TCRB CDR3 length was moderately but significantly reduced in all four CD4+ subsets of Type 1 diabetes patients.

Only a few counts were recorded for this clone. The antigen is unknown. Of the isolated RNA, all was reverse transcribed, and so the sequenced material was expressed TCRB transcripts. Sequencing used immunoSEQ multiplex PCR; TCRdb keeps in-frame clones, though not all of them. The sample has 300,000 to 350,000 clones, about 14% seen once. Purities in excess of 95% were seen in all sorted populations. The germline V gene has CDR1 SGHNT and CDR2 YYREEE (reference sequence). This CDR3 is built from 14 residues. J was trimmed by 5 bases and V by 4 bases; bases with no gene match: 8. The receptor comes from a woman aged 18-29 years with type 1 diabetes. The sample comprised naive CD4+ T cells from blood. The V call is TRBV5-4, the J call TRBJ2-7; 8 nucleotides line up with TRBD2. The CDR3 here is CASSRPGLGNEQYF. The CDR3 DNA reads TGTGCCAGCAGCCGCCCGGGACTAGGTAACGAGCAGTACTTC.